This T cell receptor beta chain comes out of a study of CD8+ T cells in alopecia areata. Study-wide results and caveats: Scalp samples also yield sequences from resident alphabeta T cells of normal skin. Mice gave a clearer picture of TCR sharing than patients did, possibly for HLA-related reasons.

The CDR3 contains 13 residues. CDR1 is SNHLY and CDR2 is FYNNEI in the germline V gene. J lost 4 bases, V lost 4 bases, and 3 bases had no gene match. For this clone: Its specificity is unknown.

Researchers took lesional scalp punch biopsies and peripheral blood from people who were alopecia areata patients. RNA extraction and reverse transcription yielded cDNA as sequencing template. The protocol was immunoSEQ multiplex PCR, while the TCRdb copy is restricted to in-frame clones and leaves out a portion. The sample has about 11,000 clones, roughly three fifths seen once. Sample: skin, taken at week 0. The chain has TRBV2 and TRBJ2-7; 8 bases align to TRBD1. The sequence came from a human donor with alopecia areata. The CDR3 loop reads CASSGQGTYEQYF. In DNA form, the CDR3 reads TGTGCCAGCAGTGGACAGGGGACATACGAGCAGTACTTC.